A single TCR beta chain is shown here with its context. What it binds is not known. The data originate from a study of T cell responses to AZD1222 COVID-19 vaccine. Study results and limitations: Mostly white British, mostly female donors; authors suggested clonal diversity may be underestimated. Only six or seven AZD1222 recipients were seropositive at baseline. Vaccination with two AZD1222 doses was followed by a rise in Spike-specific TCR breadth and depth.

Second-dose timings of about 4 or about 12 weeks were pooled. Germline loops: CDR1 SGHKS, CDR2 YYEKEE (reference sequence). This CDR3 has 14 residues. V shed 4 bases and J shed 4 bases, with 11 bases lying between them. The method was immunoSEQ multiplex PCR; TCRdb's version includes in-frame clones alone and lacks a portion of them. Here the sample spans more than 65,000 clones, approximately 85% being singletons. The TCR originated in an adult who received the AZD1222 COVID-19 vaccine. The chain joins TRBV5-5 to TRBJ1-4; weak D call: TRBD1 (6 bases). The sample consisted of peripheral blood, taken 28 days after the second AZD1222 dose. DNA for the CDR3: TGTGCCAGCAGCGGACAGCTTTTTAATGAAAAACTGTTTTTT. It encodes CASSGQLFNEKLFF. The full variable domain, completed using reference TRBV5-5 and TRBJ1-4, is DAGVTQSPTHLIKTRGQQVTLRCSPISGHKSVSWYQQVLGQGPQFIFQYYEKEERGRGNFPDRFSARQFPNYSSELNVNALLLGDSALYLCASSGQLFNEKLFFGSGTQLSVL.